The 30 T cell receptor beta chains listed next were all sequenced from one sample in a study of shared clonotypes between healthy human individuals. Clones were read by immunoSEQ multiplex PCR, and TCRdb kept only the in-frame ones, dropping some. The data hold approximately 1.4 million clones, with 95% to 99% observed a single time. Sequencing input: naive CD4+ T cells sorted from blood. Documented subset: CD45RA+ positively selected. The receptors shown here come from a man aged 30 to 39 in good health.

The V call is TRBV9, the J call TRBJ1-1, with D maybe TRBD1 (5 bases). The germline CDR1 and CDR2 sequences are SGDLS and YYNGEE. The CDR3 sequence is 15 residues long. Trimming took off 1 base at V and 6 bases at J, with 16 bases between the two ends. The CDR3 DNA reads as TGTGCCAGCAGCGTAAGGGTCGGCAGGGATGCTGAAGCTTTCTTT. As protein: CASSVRVGRDAEAFF.

The chain has TRBV7-9 and TRBJ2-3, with D possibly TRBD1 on 5 matching bases. The CDR3 contains 14 residues. Germline V gene data show CDR1 as SEHNR and CDR2 as FQNEAQ (reference sequence). Between the trimmed V and J ends, which lost 0 bases and 5 bases, there was a span of 9 bases. CDR3 in amino acids: CASSLAQGIDTQYF. For the CDR3, the DNA is TGTGCCAGCAGCTTAGCGCAGGGAATAGATACGCAGTATTTT.

The genes are TRBV7-2 and TRBJ1-2, with D possibly TRBD1 on 6 matching bases. Trimming took off 5 bases at V and 4 bases at J, with 20 bases between the two ends. This CDR3 is built from 16 residues. Germline loops: CDR1 SGHTA, CDR2 FQGNSA. The CDR3 reads CASSLRRGGVGYGYTF. The DNA of the CDR3 is TGTGCCAGCAGCCTCAGGAGGGGGGGTGTCGGCTATGGCTACACCTTC.

The chain couples TRBV14 to TRBJ2-1; 8 bases fit TRBD2. CDR3 length equals 17 residues. Germline CDR1 and CDR2: SGHDN and FVKESK. The V and J ends lost 4 bases and 2 bases, in that order; junction bases with no gene match: 10. This CDR3 reads CASSPLVGRDPYNEQFF. CDR3 DNA sequence: TGTGCCAGCAGCCCCCTTGTCGGGAGGGACCCCTACAATGAGCAGTTCTTC.

The V gene is TRBV28, the J gene TRBJ2-3; 7 bases line up with TRBD2. Germline values: CDR1 MDHEN, CDR2 SYDVKM. The trim removed 3 bases at V and 2 bases at J, leaving 5 bases unmatched. The CDR3 has 15 amino acids. CDR3 sequence: CASSFAGAITDTQYF. In DNA, the CDR3 is TGTGCCAGCAGTTTCGCGGGAGCCATCACAGATACGCAGTATTTT.

The V call is TRBV10-3, the J call TRBJ2-4, with 7 nucleotides matching TRBD2. The CDR3 spans 13 residues. The J segment lost 16 bases and the V segment lost 0 bases, leaving 9 bases of the junction unmatched. Germline-derived CDR1 and CDR2 are ENHRY and SYGVKD. The CDR3 reads CAISESGGNTPYF. In DNA, the CDR3 is TGTGCCATCAGTGAGTCGGGAGGGAACACGCCCTACTTC.

Of note for this clone: The same CDR3 also results from other DNA sequences found in this sample. The chain joins TRBV19 to TRBJ1-5; TRBD1 matches at 8 bases. The V segment lost 5 bases and the J segment 5 bases; nucleotides outside the gene matches: 2. CDR3 size: 13 residues. The germline V gene has CDR1 LNHDA and CDR2 SQIVND (reference sequence). This chain's CDR3 is CASSPDRDQPQHF. The CDR3 region has the DNA TGTGCCAGTAGTCCGGACAGGGATCAGCCCCAGCATTTT.

This rearrangement joins TRBV20-1 to TRBJ1-1; D perhaps matches TRBD1 (6 bases). From germline, CDR1 is DFQATT and CDR2 SNEGSKA (reference sequence). The CDR3 loop spans 11 amino acids. The CDR3 sequence: CRGGRNTEAFF. CDR3 nucleotide sequence: TGCAGGGGGGGCCGGAACACTGAAGCTTTCTTT.

The chain employs TRBV2 and TRBJ2-7, with 7 bases that match TRBD1. Germline assignment: CDR1 SNHLY and CDR2 FYNNEI. The CDR3 spans 15 residues. V lost 3 bases, J lost 5 bases, and 10 bases stayed unmatched. This chain's CDR3 is CASSDLRDSLNEQYF. The DNA for the CDR3 is TGTGCCAGCAGTGACCTCCGGGACAGTCTGAACGAGCAGTACTTC.

This chain uses TRBV28 with TRBJ1-3; D not resolved. V lost 10 bases and J lost 2, with 9 bases in between. This CDR3 has 12 residues. Germline V gene lookup returns CDR1 MDHEN and CDR2 SYDVKM. Here the CDR3 DNA reads TGTGCCACCCCTGGTCCTGGAAACACCATATATTTT. This translates into CATPGPGNTIYF.

V gene TRBV5-1 combines with J gene TRBJ2-4; a possible D gene is TRBD2 (5 bases). V was pared by 1 base and J by 10 bases, with 12 bases between. Germline V gene sequence: CDR1 SGHRS, CDR2 YFSETQ. CDR3 length equals 13 residues. The DNA of the CDR3 is TGCGCCAGCAGCTTGTCTGGGAGAATAATTCAGTACTTC. As protein: CASSLSGRIIQYF.

The chain is built from TRBV6-5 and TRBJ1-1; D ambiguous. Deletions cut 2 bases from V and 6 bases from J, with 10 bases between. Germline V CDR1 and CDR2: MNHEY, SVGAGI. This CDR3 is 13 amino acids long. CDR3 coding DNA: TGTGCCAGCAGTTACGTACTGGGCGCTGAAGCTTTCTTT. It is translated as CASSYVLGAEAFF.

The rearrangement joins TRBV9 to TRBJ1-2, with D perhaps matching TRBD1 (5 bases). V dropped 0 bases and J dropped 4 bases, with 13 bases sitting between them. Germline V gene sequence: CDR1 SGDLS, CDR2 YYNGEE. This CDR3 has 15 residues. The CDR3 bases are TGTGCCAGCAGCGTAGGTGGCAGGGCATCCTATGGCTACACCTTC. Protein: CASSVGGRASYGYTF. The complete variable domain, with remaining parts taken from reference TRBV9 and TRBJ1-2, reads DSGVTQTPKHLITATGQRVTLRCSPRSGDLSVYWYQQSLDQGLQFLIQYYNGEERAKGNILERFSAQQFPDLHSELNLSSLELGDSALYFCASSVGGRASYGYTFGSGTRLTVV.

The chain has TRBV27 and TRBJ2-3, with D uncertain. The CDR3 spans 11 residues. V was pared by 6 bases and J by 7 bases, with 8 bases between. Germline V lookup: CDR1 MNHEY, CDR2 SMNVEV (reference sequence). CDR3 region: CASSERNTQYF. The CDR3 bases are TGTGCCAGCAGCGAGCGAAATACGCAGTATTTT.

This rearrangement joins TRBV7-2 to TRBJ2-1, with a weak D call TRBD2 (6 bases). From germline, CDR1 is SGHTA and CDR2 FQGNSA. Deletions cut 4 bases from V and 0 bases from J, with 13 bases between. The CDR3 extends over 16 amino acids. CDR3 residues: CASSSVAVSSYNEQFF. DNA of the CDR3: TGTGCCAGCAGCTCCGTAGCGGTCTCCTCCTACAATGAGCAGTTCTTC.

The chain has TRBV28 and TRBJ2-1; 13 bases match TRBD2. The CDR3 consists of 15 residues. The germline V gene has CDR1 MDHEN and CDR2 SYDVKM. V lost 7 bases to trimming and J lost 9 bases; unmatched junction nucleotides: 9. The CDR3 region has the DNA TGTGCCAGCACCCCGCGCGGACTAGCGGGAGCTGAGCAGTTCTTC. Its protein is CASTPRGLAGAEQFF.

The CDR3 coding sequence is TGTGCCAGCAGCTTGACTAGGGGAGGAGACGAGCAGTACTTC. Translating it yields CASSLTRGGDEQYF. V gene TRBV5-4 combines with J gene TRBJ2-7, with a possible D match to TRBD2 (6 bases). The V gene's germline CDR1 is SGHNT and CDR2 YYREEE (reference sequence). With 1 base removed from V and 5 bases from J, the gap between germline ends came to 13 bases. The CDR3 runs to 14 residues.

The CDR3 reads CASSRRTGLAYNEQFF. The CDR3, as DNA: TGTGCCAGCAGCCGGAGGACGGGACTAGCCTACAATGAGCAGTTCTTC. J is TRBJ2-1 and V is TRBV13; TRBD2 aligns across 8 bases. CDR1 and CDR2 from the germline V gene are PRHDT and FYEKMQ (reference sequence). Trimming took 5 bases from V and 2 from J; bases not matched to a gene: 8. This CDR3 is built from 16 residues.

The chain employs TRBV7-9 and TRBJ2-7; the D is unclear. Germline V gene data show CDR1 as SEHNR and CDR2 as FQNEAQ (reference sequence). The CDR3 sequence is 14 residues long. Trimming cost V 0 bases and J 7 bases, with 13 bases left between them. CDR3 loop: CASSLAVAAGEQYF. In DNA form, the CDR3 reads TGTGCCAGCAGCTTAGCGGTCGCAGCAGGAGAGCAGTACTTC.

The chain links TRBV5-6 to TRBJ2-2; D is perhaps TRBD2 (5 bases). Trimming removed 4 bases at V and 0 bases at J, with 16 bases between. This CDR3 spans 17 amino acids. Germline values: CDR1 SGHDT, CDR2 YYEEEE. The DNA for the CDR3 is TGTGCCAGCAGCACAATTGGCGGCGGGCCGAACACCGGGGAGCTGTTTTTT. It specifies CASSTIGGGPNTGELFF.

The chain has TRBV4-1 and TRBJ2-7; D remains unclear. The CDR3 has 12 amino acids. Germline V gene sequence: CDR1 MGHRA, CDR2 YSYEKL. Trimming stripped 2 bases from V and 6 bases from J, with 8 bases between. The CDR3: CASSQPMGEQYF. The CDR3, as DNA: TGCGCCAGCAGCCAACCCATGGGCGAGCAGTACTTC.

The V gene is TRBV18, the J gene TRBJ2-1; tentatively, D is TRBD2 (6 bases). V was cut by 5 bases and J by 0 bases, with 11 bases left in between. CDR3 length: 15 residues. Germline V lookup: CDR1 KGHSH, CDR2 LQKENI. The CDR3 DNA sequence: TGTGCCAGCTCAGCGGCGGGATTCTCCTACAATGAGCAGTTCTTC. It translates to CASSAAGFSYNEQFF.

The J gene is TRBJ2-7, the V gene TRBV5-1; possibly TRBD2 for D (6 bases). V was cut by 5 bases and J by 0 bases, with 15 bases left in between. Per germline, CDR1 SGHRS and CDR2 YFSETQ. The CDR3 has 15 residues. CDR3 loop: CASRSTSISSYEQYF. The CDR3 DNA is TGCGCCAGCAGGTCCACTAGCATTAGCTCCTACGAGCAGTACTTC.

This clone showed up just once. The CDR3 sequence is CAIRTSSEQFF. The CDR3 coding sequence is TGTGCCATCAGAACTAGCAGTGAGCAGTTCTTC. The J gene is TRBJ2-1, the V gene TRBV10-3; possible D gene TRBD2, 6 bases. This CDR3 region has 11 residues. Germline V lookup: CDR1 ENHRY, CDR2 SYGVKD. With 6 bases removed from V and 9 bases from J, the gap between germline ends came to 9 bases.

The V call is TRBV4-1, the J call TRBJ2-5, with 7 bases identical to TRBD2. J was trimmed by 2 bases and V by 0 bases; bases with no gene match: 6. The germline V gene has CDR1 MGHRA and CDR2 YSYEKL. The CDR3 sequence is 16 residues long. CDR3 coding DNA: TGCGCCAGCAGCCAAGATAGGGACTATCCACAAGAGACCCAGTACTTC. Translated, it gives CASSQDRDYPQETQYF.

The rearrangement links TRBV2 to TRBJ2-5; TRBD1 aligns across 8 bases. CDR3 length: 15 amino acids. The V and J ends lost 6 bases and 5 bases, in that order; junction bases with no gene match: 11. Germline CDR1 is SNHLY and CDR2 is FYNNEI. CDR3 nucleotide sequence: TGTGCCAGCAGGGCCCTTCCGCAGGGGGCTGAGACCCAGTACTTC. Amino acids: CASRALPQGAETQYF. Supplemented by reference TRBV2 and TRBJ2-5, the full variable domain reads EPEVTQTPSHQVTQMGQEVILRCVPISNHLYFYWYRQILGQKVEFLVSFYNNEISEKSEIFDDQFSVERPDGSNFTLKIRSTKLEDSAMYFCASRALPQGAETQYFGPGTRLLVL.

This chain uses TRBV15 with TRBJ2-7, with TRBD2 matching over 11 bases. The CDR3 totals 17 residues. V was pared by 0 bases and J by 3 bases, with 7 bases of the junction left unmatched. Germline-derived CDR1 and CDR2 are LNHNV and YYDKDF (reference sequence). CDR3: CATSREHASGRFYEQYF. Here the CDR3 DNA reads TGTGCCACCAGCAGAGAACATGCTAGCGGGAGGTTCTACGAGCAGTACTTC. The full variable domain, in which reference TRBV15 and TRBJ2-7 provide the parts outside the CDR3, is DAMVIQNPRYQVTQFGKPVTLSCSQTLNHNVMYWYQQKSSQAPKLLFHYYDKDFNNEADTPDNFQSRRPNTSFCFLDIRSPGLGDTAMYLCATSREHASGRFYEQYFGPGTRLTVT.

As for this clone: A read error may produce the germline difference seen at one junction end. J is TRBJ2-1 and V is TRBV7-2, with 10 bases aligning to TRBD2. The CDR3 runs to 15 residues. Germline V gene lookup returns CDR1 SGHTA and CDR2 FQGNSA. DNA for the CDR3: TGTGCCAGCAGGTTAGCGGGAGGCTCCTACAATGAGCAGTTCTTC. Translating gives CASRLAGGSYNEQFF.

This clone appeared once. V usage is TRBV4-1 and J usage is TRBJ2-7; TRBD1 matches 8 bases. J gave up 2 bases and V 0 bases, and 6 bases lay outside the gene matches. The CDR3 loop spans 16 amino acids. Germline CDR1 is MGHRA and CDR2 is YSYEKL. CDR3: CASSQDFPGGPYEQYF. The CDR3 bases are TGCGCCAGCAGCCAAGATTTCCCAGGGGGCCCCTACGAGCAGTACTTC.

The chain links TRBV30 to TRBJ1-1, with a tentative D call TRBD1 (6 bases). Per the germline V gene, CDR1 is GTSNPN and CDR2 is SVGIG (reference sequence). This CDR3 contains 11 residues. Trimming stripped 7 bases from V and 4 bases from J, with 10 bases between. This chain's CDR3 is CASRDITEAFF. CDR3 nucleotides: TGTGCCTCCCGGGACATCACTGAAGCTTTCTTT.